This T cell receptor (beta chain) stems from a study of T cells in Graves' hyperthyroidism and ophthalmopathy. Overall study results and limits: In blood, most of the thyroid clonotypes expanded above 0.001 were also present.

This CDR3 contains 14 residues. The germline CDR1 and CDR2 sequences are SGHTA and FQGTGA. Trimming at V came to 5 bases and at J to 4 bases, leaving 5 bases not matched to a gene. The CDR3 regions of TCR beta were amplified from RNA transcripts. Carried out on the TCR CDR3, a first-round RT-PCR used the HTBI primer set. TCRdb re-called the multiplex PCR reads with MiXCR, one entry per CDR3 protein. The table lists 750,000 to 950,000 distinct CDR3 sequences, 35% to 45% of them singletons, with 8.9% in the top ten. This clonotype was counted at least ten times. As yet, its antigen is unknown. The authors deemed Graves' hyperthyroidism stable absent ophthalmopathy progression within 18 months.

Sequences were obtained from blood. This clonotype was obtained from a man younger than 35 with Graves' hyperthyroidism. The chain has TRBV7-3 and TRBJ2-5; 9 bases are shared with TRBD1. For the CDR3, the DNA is TGTGCCAGCAGCGAACAGGGGGCGGGAGAGACCCAGTACTTC. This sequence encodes CASSEQGAGETQYF.